The 5 T cell receptor beta chains given below trace back to one sample, sequenced in a study of beta chain features in type 1 diabetes. Findings and limits, study-wide: In every one of the four CD4+ subsets, TCRB CDR3s were moderately but significantly shorter in Type 1 diabetes patients.

The isolated RNA, all of it, was reverse transcribed, so expressed TCRB transcripts were what got sequenced. Some clones are missing from TCRdb's copy, which holds only in-frame ones; the method was immunoSEQ multiplex PCR. The repertoire holds over 600,000 clones, with 12% as singletons. Their specific antigens are unknown. The sample was naive CD4+ T cells from blood. The receptor source for this set is a man under 40 with type 1 diabetes.

This clone was seen a few times. Other DNA variants within this sample encode the same CDR3. This chain's CDR3 is CSALQETQYF. The CDR3 DNA follows: TGCAGTGCCCTTCAAGAGACCCAGTACTTC. This chain joins TRBV20-1 and TRBJ2-5; no definite D call. CDR3 length: 10 amino acids. The germline V and J ends were trimmed by 6 bases and 2 bases, with 4 bases remaining between them. Per the germline V gene, CDR1 is DFQATT and CDR2 is SNEGSKA (reference sequence).

This chain connects TRBV7-9 to TRBJ1-4; TRBD1 aligns across 8 bases. Germline V gives CDR1 SEHNR, CDR2 FQNEAQ (reference sequence). The length of the CDR3 is 15 residues. The J segment lost 5 bases and the V segment lost 5 bases, leaving 7 bases of the junction unmatched. This CDR3 reads CASSVGTGENEKLFF. Here the CDR3 DNA reads TGTGCCAGCAGCGTAGGGACAGGAGAGAATGAAAAACTGTTTTTT.

V usage is TRBV28 and J usage is TRBJ2-3; 7 positions agree with TRBD1. V lost 3 bases to trimming and J lost 0 bases; unmatched junction nucleotides: 9. CDR1 is MDHEN and CDR2 is SYDVKM in the germline V gene. The CDR3 sequence is 17 residues long. CDR3 protein: CASSFRTGHSSTDTQYF. The CDR3 DNA follows: TGTGCCAGCAGTTTCCGGACAGGTCATTCTAGCACAGATACGCAGTATTTT.

The chain recombines TRBV30 with TRBJ1-4; TRBD1 is a possible D gene (5 bases). The germline CDR1 and CDR2 sequences are GTSNPN and SVGIG (reference sequence). The CDR3 totals 14 residues. With 0 bases removed from V and 8 bases from J, the gap between germline ends came to 13 bases. In nucleotides, the CDR3 is TGTGCCTGGAGTGTGCAGGGCCAACGGGAAAAACTGTTTTTT. Encoded protein: CAWSVQGQREKLFF.

CDR3 sequence: CSVPRTGTNGELFF. The CDR3 region has the DNA TGCAGCGTTCCCCGGACAGGGACGAACGGGGAGCTGTTTTTT. The rearrangement links TRBV29-1 to TRBJ2-2; 8 positions match TRBD1. Unmatched junction bases numbered 9, after V lost 5 bases and J lost 7 bases. The CDR3 has 14 residues. Per the germline V gene, CDR1 is SQVTM and CDR2 is ANQGSEA.